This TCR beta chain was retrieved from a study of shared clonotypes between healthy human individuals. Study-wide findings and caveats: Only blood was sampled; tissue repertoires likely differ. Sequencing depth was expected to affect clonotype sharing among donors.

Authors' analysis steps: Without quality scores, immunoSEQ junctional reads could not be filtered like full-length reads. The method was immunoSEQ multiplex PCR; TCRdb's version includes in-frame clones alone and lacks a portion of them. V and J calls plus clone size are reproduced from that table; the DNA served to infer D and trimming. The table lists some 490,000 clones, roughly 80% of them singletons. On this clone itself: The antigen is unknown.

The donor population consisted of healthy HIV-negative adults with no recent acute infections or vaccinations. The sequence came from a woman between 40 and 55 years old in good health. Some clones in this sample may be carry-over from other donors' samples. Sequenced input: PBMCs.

DNA for the CDR3: TGTGCCTGGGACTTTAGCGGCGCCTACAATGAGCAGTTCTTC. Protein sequence: CAWDFSGAYNEQFF. The genes are TRBV30 and TRBJ2-1, with D perhaps matching TRBD2 (6 bases). The CDR3 is 14 amino acids. CDR1 is GTSNPN, CDR2 SVGIG, per germline (reference sequence). Trimming took 5 bases from V and 2 from J, leaving 13 bases between them. Filled out from reference TRBV30 and TRBJ2-1, the complete variable domain reads SQTIHQWPATLVQPVGSPLSLECTVEGTSNPNLYWYRQAAGRGLQLLFYSVGIGQISSEVPQNLSASRPQDRQFILSSKKLLLSDSGFYLCAWDFSGAYNEQFFGPGTRLTVL.